This entry lists 14 T cell receptor beta chains sequenced from one sample in a study of CD8+ T cells in alopecia areata. cDNA reverse transcribed from extracted RNA served as the sequencing template. The assay was immunoSEQ multiplex PCR, and TCRdb's table has in-frame clones only and misses some. The sample contains approximately 120,000 clones, approximately 60% of which appear only once. Treatment indicated: oral pan-JAK inhibitor, 5-10 mg twice daily. Here the sequenced sample was CD4+ T cells sorted from blood, taken at week 4, from a patient treated with tofacitinib. These receptors originate from a human donor with alopecia areata.

By share of the sample, this clone is medium-sized. The chain has TRBV9 and TRBJ2-2, with D possibly being TRBD1 (5 bases). The V gene's germline CDR1 is SGDLS and CDR2 YYNGEE. The CDR3 is made up of 13 amino acids. V was pared by 4 bases and J by 7 bases, with 11 bases between. This chain's CDR3 is CASSLQGHGELFF. CDR3 DNA sequence: TGTGCCAGCAGCCTCCAGGGTCACGGGGAGCTGTTTTTT.

This clone was found a few times. The chain carries TRBV30 and TRBJ1-5; D is uncertain. Germline-derived CDR1 and CDR2 are GTSNPN and SVGIG (reference sequence). Trimming left V 0 bases short and J 3 bases short, with 9 bases between. This CDR3 comprises 14 residues. The CDR3 reads CAWSVGRNNQPQHF. The DNA of the CDR3 is TGTGCCTGGAGTGTCGGGCGGAACAATCAGCCCCAGCATTTT.

The chain is built from TRBV30 and TRBJ1-2, with TRBD1 identical over 10 bases. From germline, CDR1 is GTSNPN and CDR2 SVGIG (reference sequence). The trim removed 3 bases at V and 12 bases at J, leaving 1 base unmatched. There are 10 residues in the CDR3. CDR3 coding DNA: TGTGCCTGGAGGGACAGGGGGGACACCTTC. Its translation: CAWRDRGDTF.

The V and J genes are TRBV29-1 and TRBJ1-3, with a tentative D call TRBD1 (5 bases). The CDR3 is 11 amino acids. Trimming removed 6 bases from V and 4 bases from J, with 7 bases in between. Germline lookup yields CDR1 SQVTM and CDR2 ANQGSEA. CDR3 residues: CSVRQGNTIYF. The CDR3 DNA follows: TGCAGCGTCCGACAGGGAAACACCATATATTTT. Drawing the rest from reference TRBV29-1 and TRBJ1-3, the complete variable domain is SAVISQKPSRDICQRGTSLTIQCQVDSQVTMMFWYRQQPGQSLTLIATANQGSEATYESGFVIDKFPISRPNLTFSTLTVSNMSPEDSSIYLCSVRQGNTIYFGEGSWLTVV.

This clone was found a few times. The CDR3 DNA reads as TGTGCCAGCAGTGAATGGATCAGCTATGGCTACACCTTC. It translates to CASSEWISYGYTF. V gene TRBV25-1 combines with J gene TRBJ1-2, with D hard to call. Trimming left V 1 base short and J 4 bases short, with 7 bases between. In germline, CDR1 is MGHDK, CDR2 SYGVNS. This CDR3 has 13 amino acids.

This clone has a handful of counts. V and J are TRBV7-6 and TRBJ1-4, with D perhaps TRBD1 (6 bases). Germline V lookup: CDR1 SGHVS, CDR2 FNYEAQ. The CDR3 extends over 16 amino acids. V was clipped by 5 bases and J by 4 bases, with 17 bases between them. CDR3 DNA: TGTGCCAGCAGCCGTACCCAGGGGAGGAGTAATGAAAAACTGTTTTTT. Its protein is CASSRTQGRSNEKLFF.

The chain carries TRBV4-3 and TRBJ2-1; 8 bases line up with TRBD1. Germline CDR1 is LGHNA and CDR2 is YSLEER. The CDR3 runs 16 residues. The V gene end was trimmed by 1 base and the J gene end by 3 bases; junction bases not matched to a gene: 5. CDR3 nucleotides: TGCGCCAGCAGCCAAGGAGACAGGGGCCTCTACAATGAGCAGTTCTTC. It specifies CASSQGDRGLYNEQFF.

This clone came up once. The rearrangement joins TRBV30 to TRBJ1-5; TRBD1 matches 7 bases. The junction had 4 bases not matched to a gene; V was cut back by 2 bases and J by 3 bases. Germline CDR1 reads GTSNPN; CDR2 reads SVGIG (reference sequence). CDR3 length: 14 amino acids. CDR3 DNA sequence: TGTGCCTGGAGTTTGGGACAGCCCAATCAGCCCCAGCATTTT. This encodes CAWSLGQPNQPQHF.

The rearrangement joins TRBV30 to TRBJ1-2; D is ambiguous. In germline, CDR1 is GTSNPN, CDR2 SVGIG (reference sequence). V lost 3 bases to trimming and J lost 4 bases, with 15 bases between them. The CDR3 is 14 residues long. The CDR3, as DNA: TGTGCCTGGAGATTGATCTCCCCGGCCTATGGCTACACCTTC. It is translated as CAWRLISPAYGYTF. The whole variable domain, filled in from reference TRBV30 and TRBJ1-2, reads SQTIHQWPATLVQPVGSPLSLECTVEGTSNPNLYWYRQAAGRGLQLLFYSVGIGQISSEVPQNLSASRPQDRQFILSSKKLLLSDSGFYLCAWRLISPAYGYTFGSGTRLTVV.

V gene TRBV5-1 combines with J gene TRBJ1-1, with D perhaps matching TRBD1 (5 bases). V lost 7 bases and J 5 bases, leaving 12 bases between the germline ends. Germline V gene lookup returns CDR1 SGHRS and CDR2 YFSETQ. The CDR3 has 12 amino acids. CDR3 sequence reads: CASQQGATEAFF. The DNA for the CDR3 is TGCGCCAGCCAACAAGGGGCTACTGAAGCTTTCTTT. The full variable domain, with the rest looked up from reference TRBV5-1 and TRBJ1-1, is KAGVTQTPRYLIKTRGQQVTLSCSPISGHRSVSWYQQTPGQGLQFLFEYFSETQRNKGNFPGRFSGRQFSNSRSEMNVSTLELGDSALYLCASQQGATEAFFGQGTRLTVV.

The chain joins TRBV5-1 to TRBJ1-2, with D hard to call. V lost 0 bases and J lost 2, with 8 bases in between. CDR1 and CDR2 from the germline V gene are SGHRS and YFSETQ. This CDR3 is 14 amino acids long. Written as DNA, the CDR3 is TGCGCCAGCAGCTTGGAGGCAGGAAACTATGGCTACACCTTC. Its translation: CASSLEAGNYGYTF.

The chain carries TRBV29-1 and TRBJ2-2; tentatively, D is TRBD1 (5 bases). The CDR3 has 11 amino acids. CDR1 and CDR2 (germline): SQVTM, ANQGSEA. Trimming took off 4 bases at V and 7 bases at J, with 7 bases between the two ends. CDR3 nucleotides: TGCAGCGTTGGGGGCCACGGGGAGCTGTTTTTT. This encodes CSVGGHGELFF.

V and J are TRBV5-4 and TRBJ2-2, with D tentatively TRBD1 (6 bases). V was shortened by 1 base and J by 6 bases, with 19 bases between the two germline ends. CDR1 and CDR2 from the germline V gene are SGHNT and YYREEE (reference sequence). This CDR3 has 17 residues. CDR3 region: CASSLLTGSVGAGELFF. CDR3 sequence (DNA): TGTGCCAGCAGCTTGCTTACAGGGAGCGTAGGAGCCGGGGAGCTGTTTTTT. The full variable domain, its missing parts supplied by reference TRBV5-4 and TRBJ2-2, is ETGVTQSPTHLIKTRGQQVTLRCSSQSGHNTVSWYQQALGQGPQFIFQYYREEENGRGNFPPRFSGLQFPNYSSELNVNALELDDSALYLCASSLLTGSVGAGELFFGEGSRLTVL.

V is TRBV10-3 and J is TRBJ2-1; unclear D gene. The CDR3 has 12 residues. Germline loops: CDR1 ENHRY, CDR2 SYGVKD. Trimming cost V 8 bases and J 6 bases, with 11 bases left between them. CDR3 amino acids: CAIAGFGNEQFF. The CDR3 nucleotides read TGTGCCATCGCTGGTTTTGGCAATGAGCAGTTCTTC.